This is a list of T cell receptor beta chains from one sample in a study of PD-1 blockade in mismatch repair-deficient tumors. TCRdb's copy holds only in-frame clones and misses some; the assay was immunoSEQ multiplex PCR. The sample shows about 38,000 clones, roughly 77% of them seen only once. Here the sequenced sample was peripheral blood, taken 4 weeks after starting pembrolizumab. The receptor set was obtained from an adult with mismatch repair-deficient cancer. Each CDR3 is given with its conserved first and last residue. Not every row has a clone size; where given, it reads once, few, many or a size class.

V gene	clone size	J gene	CDR3 protein
TRBV6-5	-	TRBJ2-7	CASRMGQGEMEQYF
TRBV28	-	TRBJ1-1	CASSTPGIEAFF
TRBV6-5	-	TRBJ2-7	CASSYSIAGTHEQYF
TRBV2	-	TRBJ2-3	CASSGPGQGVDTQYF
TRBV10-3	once	TRBJ2-1	CAISDERGLNNEQFF
TRBV14	-	TRBJ2-3	CASSLSGRRGTDTQYF
TRBV10-3	-	TRBJ2-1	CAISESTADSYNEQFF
TRBV7-2	-	TRBJ2-3	CASSSGSGYTQYF
TRBV19	-	TRBJ2-3	CASSTPPDTQYF
TRBV4-3	-	TRBJ1-4	CASRLDRGGGNEKLFF
TRBV20-1	-	TRBJ2-1	CSGTYNEQFF
TRBV6-1	once	TRBJ1-2	CASPGVVGYTF
TRBV28	-	TRBJ2-5	CASSLLSGQETQYF
TRBV7-9	few	TRBJ1-2	CASSPTGGLMGYTF
TRBV6-4	-	TRBJ2-2	CASSDSGQGTGELFF
TRBV7-9	-	TRBJ2-7	CASSLGTGAFYEQYF
TRBV19	-	TRBJ2-1	CASSTLAEYNEQFF
TRBV5-1	-	TRBJ2-7	CASSGTSGPSYEQYF
TRBV5-4	-	TRBJ2-5	CASSSGSGSLGETQYF
TRBV29-1	-	TRBJ1-5	CSVGFGRDNQPQHF
TRBV29-1	-	TRBJ2-1	CSVAGGYNEQFF
TRBV7-9	few	TRBJ1-2	CASSNRDSGYTF
TRBV5-6	-	TRBJ1-2	CASSPKDRLIYGYTF
TRBV10-3	-	TRBJ1-2	CAISGGDYGYTF
TRBV30	-	TRBJ2-5	CAWSPSGVAQYF
TRBV30	once	TRBJ2-1	CAWSGTTWRHEQFF
TRBV11-2	-	TRBJ2-7	CASSSEGGAYEQYF
TRBV6-1	few	TRBJ1-5	CASTVRVEQPQHF
TRBV5-4	-	TRBJ2-2	CASSLGLVGGSTGELFF
TRBV5-1	-	TRBJ2-7	CASSLDRTYEQYF
TRBV7-8	-	TRBJ2-4	CASSLDRVGIQYF
TRBV13	-	TRBJ2-3	CASSLGRANVADTQYF
TRBV6-4	-	TRBJ2-1	CASSEAAGGRDEQFF
TRBV6-1	-	TRBJ1-1	CASSAGIYSEAFF
TRBV28	-	TRBJ2-7	CASSRILSNDEQYF
TRBV5-6	few	TRBJ1-5	CASSYLHGPQHF
TRBV5-6	-	TRBJ2-1	CASSKLAGSLNEQFF
TRBV6-1	-	TRBJ2-7	CASSEAGRSGEQYF
TRBV2	-	TRBJ2-5	CASPDLSGGEETQYF
TRBV13	once	TRBJ1-1	CASRMWLNTEAFF
TRBV19	-	TRBJ1-3	CASSTYYFGNTIYF
TRBV6-5	-	TRBJ2-2	CASSYHNTGELFF
TRBV27	-	TRBJ2-1	CASSFRAGGPNEQFF
TRBV28	few	TRBJ2-1	CASMLGYNEQFF
TRBV19	few	TRBJ1-4	CAAGMGEKLFF
TRBV6-4	-	TRBJ1-1	CASSDNREVPHTEAFF
TRBV18	-	TRBJ2-1	CASSPNGSGDEQFF
TRBV5-1	-	TRBJ2-7	CASSSWTGLYEQYF
TRBV5-5	-	TRBJ1-1	CASSLQPDTEAFF
TRBV2	few	TRBJ2-5	CASRDTGFGETQYF
TRBV4-1	-	TRBJ2-5	CASSQVGGTGREGETQYF